The entry below gives a single T cell receptor beta chain sequence along with its context. This specimen comes from a study of blood T cell repertoires in COVID-19. Authors' methods: The assay estimated nucleated cells by amplifying reference gene primers. Measured with immunoSEQ multiplex PCR; TCRdb has only the in-frame clones, and not every one. Clone size and V and J calls were adopted from that table, with D and trimming inferred from the DNA. The table has 110,000 or so clones, about three quarters seen once. CDR1 is MRHNA, CDR2 SNTAGT, per germline. CDR3 size: 15 residues. V lost 6 bases and J lost 7; bases outside the gene matches: 6.

What was sequenced was peripheral blood. V and J are TRBV6-4 and TRBJ2-1; 13 nucleotides match TRBD2. The sequence was collected from a woman in her 40s with acute or convalescent COVID-19. The CDR3 reads CASRSGLAGYNEQFF. The CDR3, as DNA: TGTGCCAGCAGATCGGGACTAGCGGGGTATAATGAGCAGTTCTTC.